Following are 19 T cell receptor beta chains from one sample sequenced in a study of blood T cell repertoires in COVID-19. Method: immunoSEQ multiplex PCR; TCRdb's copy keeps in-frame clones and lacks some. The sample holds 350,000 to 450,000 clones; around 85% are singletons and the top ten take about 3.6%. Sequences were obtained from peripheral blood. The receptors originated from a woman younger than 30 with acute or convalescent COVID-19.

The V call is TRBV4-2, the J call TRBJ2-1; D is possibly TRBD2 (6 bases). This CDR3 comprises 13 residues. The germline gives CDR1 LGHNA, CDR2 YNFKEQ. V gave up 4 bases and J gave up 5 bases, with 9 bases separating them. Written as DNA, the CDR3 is TGTGCCAGCAGCCTACTAGCAAACAATGAGCAGTTCTTC. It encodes CASSLLANNEQFF.

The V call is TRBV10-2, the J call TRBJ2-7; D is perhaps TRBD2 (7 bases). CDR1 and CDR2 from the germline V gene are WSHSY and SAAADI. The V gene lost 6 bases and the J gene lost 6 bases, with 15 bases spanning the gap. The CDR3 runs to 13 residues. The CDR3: CASRWGGAGEQYF. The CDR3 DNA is TGCGCCAGCAGATGGGGGGGGGCCGGCGAGCAGTACTTC.

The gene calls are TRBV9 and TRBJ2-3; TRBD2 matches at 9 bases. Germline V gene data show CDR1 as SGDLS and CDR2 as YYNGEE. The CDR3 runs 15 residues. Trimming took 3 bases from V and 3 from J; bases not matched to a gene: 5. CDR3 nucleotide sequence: TGTGCCAGCAGCGGCGGGGGGGCGCCGACAGATACGCAGTATTTT. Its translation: CASSGGGAPTDTQYF. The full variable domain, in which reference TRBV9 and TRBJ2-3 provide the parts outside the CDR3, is DSGVTQTPKHLITATGQRVTLRCSPRSGDLSVYWYQQSLDQGLQFLIQYYNGEERAKGNILERFSAQQFPDLHSELNLSSLELGDSALYFCASSGGGAPTDTQYFGPGTRLTVL.

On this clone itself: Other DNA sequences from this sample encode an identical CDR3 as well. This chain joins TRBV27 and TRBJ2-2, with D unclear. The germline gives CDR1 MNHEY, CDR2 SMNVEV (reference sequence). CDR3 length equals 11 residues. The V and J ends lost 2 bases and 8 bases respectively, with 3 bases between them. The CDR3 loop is CASSLTGELFF. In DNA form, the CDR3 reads TGTGCCAGCAGTTTAACAGGGGAGCTGTTTTTT.

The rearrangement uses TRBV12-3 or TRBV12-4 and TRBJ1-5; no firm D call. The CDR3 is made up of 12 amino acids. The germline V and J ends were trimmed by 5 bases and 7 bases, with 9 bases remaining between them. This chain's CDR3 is CASSPLSQPQHF. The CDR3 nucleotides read TGTGCCAGCAGTCCCCTTAGCCAGCCCCAGCATTTT.

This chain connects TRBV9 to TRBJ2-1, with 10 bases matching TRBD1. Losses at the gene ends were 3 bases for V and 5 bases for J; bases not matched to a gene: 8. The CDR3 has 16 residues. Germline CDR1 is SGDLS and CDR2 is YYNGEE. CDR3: CASSATGTGDHNEQFF. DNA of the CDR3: TGTGCCAGCAGCGCAACCGGGACAGGGGACCACAATGAGCAGTTCTTC.

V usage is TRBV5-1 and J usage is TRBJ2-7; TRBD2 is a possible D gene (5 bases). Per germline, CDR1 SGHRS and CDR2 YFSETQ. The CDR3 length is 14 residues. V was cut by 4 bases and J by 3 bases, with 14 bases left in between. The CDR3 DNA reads TGCGCCAGCAGCGGGCAGGAAGGACTCTACGAGCAGTACTTC. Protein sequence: CASSGQEGLYEQYF. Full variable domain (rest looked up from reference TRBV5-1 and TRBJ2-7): KAGVTQTPRYLIKTRGQQVTLSCSPISGHRSVSWYQQTPGQGLQFLFEYFSETQRNKGNFPGRFSGRQFSNSRSEMNVSTLELGDSALYLCASSGQEGLYEQYFGPGTRLTVT.

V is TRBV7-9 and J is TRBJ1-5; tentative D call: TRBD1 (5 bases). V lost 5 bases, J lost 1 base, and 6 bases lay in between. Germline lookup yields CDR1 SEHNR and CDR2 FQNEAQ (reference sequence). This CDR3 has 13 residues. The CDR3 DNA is TGTGCCAGCAGCCGACAGAGCAATCAGCCCCAGCATTTT. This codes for CASSRQSNQPQHF.

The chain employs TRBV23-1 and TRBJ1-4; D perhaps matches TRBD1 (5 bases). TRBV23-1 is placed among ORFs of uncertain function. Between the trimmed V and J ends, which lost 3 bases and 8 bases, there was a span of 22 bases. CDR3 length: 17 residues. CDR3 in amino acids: CASSHPNSQGMVEKLFF. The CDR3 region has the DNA TGCGCCAGCAGTCACCCAAATTCGCAGGGTATGGTGGAAAAACTGTTTTTT.

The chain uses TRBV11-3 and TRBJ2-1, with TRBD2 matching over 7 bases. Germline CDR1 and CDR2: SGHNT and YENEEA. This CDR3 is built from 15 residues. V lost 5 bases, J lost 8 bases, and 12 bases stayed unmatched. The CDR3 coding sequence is TGTGCCAGCAGCCTCCGGACTAGTCGATCGGATGAGCAGTTCTTC. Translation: CASSLRTSRSDEQFF.

The CDR3, as DNA: TGTGCCAGCAGCCCGGAGGGGAGTTGGGGGGGAGAGACCCAGTACTTC. Encoded protein: CASSPEGSWGGETQYF. The chain combines TRBV11-2 with TRBJ2-5; 7 nucleotides line up with TRBD2. CDR1 is SGHAT and CDR2 is FQNNGV in the germline V gene. CDR3 size: 16 residues. V lost 5 bases to trimming and J lost 4 bases; unmatched junction nucleotides: 13.

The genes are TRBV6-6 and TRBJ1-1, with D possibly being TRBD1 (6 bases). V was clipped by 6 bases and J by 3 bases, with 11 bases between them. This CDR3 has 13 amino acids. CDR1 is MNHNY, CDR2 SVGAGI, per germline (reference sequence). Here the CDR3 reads CASSSGQHTEAFF. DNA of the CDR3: TGTGCCAGCAGCTCCGGACAGCACACTGAAGCTTTCTTT.

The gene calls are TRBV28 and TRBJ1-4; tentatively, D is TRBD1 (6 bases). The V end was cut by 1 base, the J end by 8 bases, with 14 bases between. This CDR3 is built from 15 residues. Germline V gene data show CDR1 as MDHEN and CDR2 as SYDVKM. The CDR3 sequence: CASSLSGGAREKLFF. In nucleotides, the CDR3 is TGTGCCAGCAGTTTATCTGGGGGGGCGCGGGAAAAACTGTTTTTT.

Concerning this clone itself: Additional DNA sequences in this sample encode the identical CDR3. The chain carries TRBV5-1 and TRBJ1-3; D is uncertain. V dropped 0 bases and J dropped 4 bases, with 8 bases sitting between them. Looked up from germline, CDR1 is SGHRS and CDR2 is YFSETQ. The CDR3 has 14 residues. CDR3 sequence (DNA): TGCGCCAGCAGCTTGGGAGGATCCGGAAACACCATATATTTT. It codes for CASSLGGSGNTIYF.

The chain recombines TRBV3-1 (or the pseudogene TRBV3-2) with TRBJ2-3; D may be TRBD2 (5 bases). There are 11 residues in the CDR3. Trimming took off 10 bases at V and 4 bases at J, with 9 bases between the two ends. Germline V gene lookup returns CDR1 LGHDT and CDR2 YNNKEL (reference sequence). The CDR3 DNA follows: TGTGCCACTGGAGCGGCAGATACGCAGTATTTT. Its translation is CATGAADTQYF.

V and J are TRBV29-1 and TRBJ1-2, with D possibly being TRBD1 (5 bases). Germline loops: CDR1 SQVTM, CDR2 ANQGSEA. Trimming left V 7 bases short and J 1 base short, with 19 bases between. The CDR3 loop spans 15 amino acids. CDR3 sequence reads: CSATIGGGFNYGYTF. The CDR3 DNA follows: TGCAGCGCCACAATTGGGGGGGGTTTTAACTATGGCTACACCTTC.

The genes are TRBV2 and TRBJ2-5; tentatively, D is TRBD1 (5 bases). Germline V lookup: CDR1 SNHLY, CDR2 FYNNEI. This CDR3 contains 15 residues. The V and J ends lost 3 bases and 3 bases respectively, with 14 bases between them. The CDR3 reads CASSDEQGREETQYF. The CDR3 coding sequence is TGTGCCAGCAGTGATGAGCAGGGTCGGGAAGAGACCCAGTACTTC.

Here the CDR3 reads CASRPGQLVEAFF. DNA of the CDR3: TGTGCCAGCAGACCGGGACAGTTGGTTGAAGCTTTCTTT. This chain joins TRBV27 and TRBJ1-1; TRBD1 aligns across 7 bases. With V trimmed by 6 bases and J by 7 bases, 8 bases remained unmatched. The length of the CDR3 is 13 residues. Germline V gene data show CDR1 as MNHEY and CDR2 as SMNVEV (reference sequence).

The CDR3 here is CASSIYGPSAGMDTQYF. The CDR3 DNA sequence: TGTGCCAGTAGTATCTATGGGCCTAGTGCAGGGATGGATACGCAGTATTTT. V gene TRBV19 combines with J gene TRBJ2-3; tentatively, D is TRBD1 (5 bases). CDR1 and CDR2 (germline): LNHDA, SQIVND (reference sequence). The CDR3 contains 17 residues. V was pared by 3 bases and J by 6 bases, with 22 bases between.